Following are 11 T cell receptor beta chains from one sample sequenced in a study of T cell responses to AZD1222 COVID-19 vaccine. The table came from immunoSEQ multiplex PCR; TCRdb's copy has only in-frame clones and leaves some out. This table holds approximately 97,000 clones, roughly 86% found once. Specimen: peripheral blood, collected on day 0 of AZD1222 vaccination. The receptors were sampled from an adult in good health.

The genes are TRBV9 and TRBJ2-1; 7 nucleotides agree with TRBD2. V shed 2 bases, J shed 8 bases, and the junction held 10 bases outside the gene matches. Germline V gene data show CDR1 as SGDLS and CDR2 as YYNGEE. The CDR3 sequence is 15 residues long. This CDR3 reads CASSVQIAGVDEQFF. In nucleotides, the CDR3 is TGTGCCAGCAGCGTTCAAATTGCGGGGGTGGATGAGCAGTTCTTC. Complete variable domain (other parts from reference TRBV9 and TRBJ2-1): DSGVTQTPKHLITATGQRVTLRCSPRSGDLSVYWYQQSLDQGLQFLIQYYNGEERAKGNILERFSAQQFPDLHSELNLSSLELGDSALYFCASSVQIAGVDEQFFGPGTRLTVL.

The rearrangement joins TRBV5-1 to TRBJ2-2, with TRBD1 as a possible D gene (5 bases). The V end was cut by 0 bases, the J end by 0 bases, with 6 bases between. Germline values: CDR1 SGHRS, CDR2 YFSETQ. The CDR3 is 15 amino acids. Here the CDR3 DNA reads TGCGCCAGCAGCTTGGCCAGGGCGAACACCGGGGAGCTGTTTTTT. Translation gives CASSLARANTGELFF.

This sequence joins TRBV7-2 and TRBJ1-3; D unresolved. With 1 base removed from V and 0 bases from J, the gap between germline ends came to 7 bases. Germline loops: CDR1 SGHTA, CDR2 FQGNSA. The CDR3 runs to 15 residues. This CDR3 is CASSLVALSGNTIYF. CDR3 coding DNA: TGTGCCAGCAGCTTAGTAGCACTCTCTGGAAACACCATATATTTT.

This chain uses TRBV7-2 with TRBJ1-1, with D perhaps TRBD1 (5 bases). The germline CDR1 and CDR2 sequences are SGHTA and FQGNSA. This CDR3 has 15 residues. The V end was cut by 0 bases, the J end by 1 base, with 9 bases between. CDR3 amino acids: CASSLARQGNTEAFF. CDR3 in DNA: TGTGCCAGCAGCTTAGCTCGTCAGGGGAACACTGAAGCTTTCTTT.

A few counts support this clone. CDR3 coding DNA: TGCGCCAGCAGCTTGCGTGACAGCACCTACGAGCAGTACTTC. It is translated as CASSLRDSTYEQYF. The chain uses TRBV5-1 and TRBJ2-7, with D possibly matching TRBD1 (5 bases). V was trimmed by 1 base and J by 2 bases, leaving 10 bases between them. The CDR3 totals 14 residues. The germline V gene has CDR1 SGHRS and CDR2 YFSETQ.

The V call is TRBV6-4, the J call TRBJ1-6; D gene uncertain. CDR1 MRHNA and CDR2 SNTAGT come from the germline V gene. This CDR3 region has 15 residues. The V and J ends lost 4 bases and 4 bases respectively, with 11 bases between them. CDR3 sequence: CASSVSHFYNSPLHF. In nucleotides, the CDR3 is TGTGCCAGCAGTGTTTCACACTTTTATAATTCACCCCTCCACTTT.

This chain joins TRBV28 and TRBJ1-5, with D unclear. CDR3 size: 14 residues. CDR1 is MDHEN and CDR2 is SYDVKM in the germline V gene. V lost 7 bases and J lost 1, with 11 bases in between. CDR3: CASKIDSSNQPQHF. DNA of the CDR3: TGTGCCAGCAAGATTGACTCAAGCAATCAGCCCCAGCATTTT.

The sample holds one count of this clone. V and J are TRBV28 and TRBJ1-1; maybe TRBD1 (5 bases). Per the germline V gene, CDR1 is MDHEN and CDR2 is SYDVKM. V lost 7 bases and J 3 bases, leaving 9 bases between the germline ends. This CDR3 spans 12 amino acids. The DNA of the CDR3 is TGTGCCAGCACGGAGGGGTACACTGAAGCTTTCTTT. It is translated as CASTEGYTEAFF. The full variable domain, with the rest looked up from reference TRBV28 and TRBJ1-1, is DVKVTQSSRYLVKRTGEKVFLECVQDMDHENMFWYRQDPGLGLRLIYFSYDVKMKEKGDIPEGYSVSREKKERFSLILESASTNQTSMYLCASTEGYTEAFFGQGTRLTVV.

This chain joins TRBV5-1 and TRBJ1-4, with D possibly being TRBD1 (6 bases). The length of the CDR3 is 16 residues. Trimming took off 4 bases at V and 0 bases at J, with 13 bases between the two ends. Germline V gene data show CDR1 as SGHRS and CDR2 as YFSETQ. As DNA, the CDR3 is TGCGCCAGCAGCCATCAACAGGGAACAACTAATGAAAAACTGTTTTTT. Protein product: CASSHQQGTTNEKLFF.

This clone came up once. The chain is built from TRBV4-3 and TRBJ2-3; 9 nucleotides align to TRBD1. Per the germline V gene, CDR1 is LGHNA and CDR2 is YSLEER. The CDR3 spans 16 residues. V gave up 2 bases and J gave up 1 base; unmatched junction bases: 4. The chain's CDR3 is CASSQNRGRGTDTQYF. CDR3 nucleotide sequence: TGCGCCAGCAGCCAAAACAGGGGGCGTGGCACAGATACGCAGTATTTT.

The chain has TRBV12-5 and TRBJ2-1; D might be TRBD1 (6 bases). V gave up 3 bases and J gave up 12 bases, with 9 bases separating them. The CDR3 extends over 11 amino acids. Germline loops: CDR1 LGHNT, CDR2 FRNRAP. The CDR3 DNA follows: TGTGCTAGTGGTTTAGGACAGTCGCAGTTCTTC. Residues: CASGLGQSQFF.